This T cell receptor (beta chain) was observed in a study of blood T cell repertoires in COVID-19. The V end lost 4 bases, the J end lost 0 bases, and 14 bases lay between the germline ends. Germline assignment: CDR1 SGHNT and CDR2 YYREEE (reference sequence). This CDR3 is 16 amino acids long. Measured with immunoSEQ multiplex PCR; TCRdb has only the in-frame clones, and not every one. The sample has 310,000 or so clones; about 87% are singletons. Material for sequencing was PBMCs or T cells enriched from blood (not recorded which). The sequence derives from a young woman who had recovered from COVID-19. This chain joins TRBV5-4 and TRBJ2-1; D uncertain. CDR3 DNA: TGTGCCAGCAGCCCACGTGCGGCCAGCTCCTACAATGAGCAGTTCTTC. Translated: CASSPRAASSYNEQFF. Variable domain in full (rest from reference TRBV5-4 and TRBJ2-1): ETGVTQSPTHLIKTRGQQVTLRCSSQSGHNTVSWYQQALGQGPQFIFQYYREEENGRGNFPPRFSGLQFPNYSSELNVNALELDDSALYLCASSPRAASSYNEQFFGPGTRLTVL.